The 10 T cell receptor beta chains below come from one sample, sequenced in a study of CD8+ T cells in alopecia areata. cDNA prepared by RNA extraction and subsequent reverse transcription served as the template for sequencing. Sequenced by immunoSEQ multiplex PCR; TCRdb stores in-frame clones only, minus some. The table lists a few hundred thousand clones, around 65% of them singletons, with about 1.2% in the top ten. Treatment of the sample: oral pan-JAK inhibitor, 5-10 mg twice daily. Sequences were derived from CD4+ T cells sorted from blood, sampled at week 44, from a patient treated with tofacitinib. These receptors came from a human donor with alopecia areata.

V and J are TRBV11-1 and TRBJ1-4; 9 nucleotides match TRBD1. Germline V lookup: CDR1 SGHAT, CDR2 FQDESV (reference sequence). Trimming removed 4 bases from V and 7 bases from J; junction bases left unmatched: 1. CDR3 length: 13 amino acids. The CDR3 nucleotides are TGTGCCAGCAGCTCGGGACAGGGTGAAAAACTGTTTTTT. Its translation is CASSSGQGEKLFF.

V is TRBV20-1 and J is TRBJ2-7; the D call may be TRBD1 or TRBD2 (5 bases each). The germline gives CDR1 DFQATT, CDR2 SNEGSKA (reference sequence). The CDR3 sequence is 11 residues long. Trimming pared 6 bases from V and 7 bases from J, leaving 13 bases between. Written as DNA, the CDR3 is TGCAGTGCGGGGGTTAGCTGGGAGCAGTACTTC. This sequence encodes CSAGVSWEQYF.

There are a few counts of this clone. This chain joins TRBV2 and TRBJ2-7; D gene unclear. Germline CDR1 and CDR2: SNHLY and FYNNEI. There are 12 residues in the CDR3. V lost 6 bases and J lost 7, with 13 bases in between. CDR3 sequence reads: CASRPFLGEQYF. Written as DNA, the CDR3 is TGTGCCAGCAGGCCTTTCCTCGGGGAGCAGTACTTC.

This rearrangement joins TRBV29-1 to TRBJ1-5, with D possibly TRBD1 on 5 matching bases. This CDR3 comprises 13 residues. Trimming pared 5 bases from V and 3 bases from J, leaving 11 bases between. CDR1 and CDR2 (germline): SQVTM, ANQGSEA. CDR3 sequence reads: CSVSGAVNQPQHF. In DNA form, the CDR3 reads TGCAGCGTTAGCGGGGCGGTCAATCAGCCCCAGCATTTT.

The sample holds a few counts of this clone. V and J are TRBV30 and TRBJ1-5; D unclear. The V and J ends lost 4 bases and 3 bases respectively, with 7 bases between them. Germline V gives CDR1 GTSNPN, CDR2 SVGIG (reference sequence). The CDR3 consists of 12 residues. In DNA, the CDR3 is TGTGCCTGGAAACAGAACAATCAGCCCCAGCATTTT. Translating gives CAWKQNNQPQHF.

This clone was counted a few times. This rearrangement joins TRBV27 to TRBJ2-7; TRBD2 matches 7 bases. The CDR3 has 14 amino acids. After removal of 6 bases from V and 1 base from J, the junction contained 6 bases not matched to a gene. Germline V lookup: CDR1 MNHEY, CDR2 SMNVEV (reference sequence). CDR3 nucleotides: TGTGCCAGCAGCAGGGCGGGGGTATCCTACGAGCAGTACTTC. It codes for CASSRAGVSYEQYF.

This chain connects TRBV29-1 to TRBJ1-5, with 7 bases matching TRBD1. The V and J ends lost 5 bases and 7 bases, in that order; junction bases with no gene match: 11. This CDR3 comprises 14 residues. Germline-derived CDR1 and CDR2 are SQVTM and ANQGSEA. The CDR3 DNA reads as TGCAGCGTTTCTACCGGGACAGTGAAACAGCCCCAGCATTTT. This sequence encodes CSVSTGTVKQPQHF.

This chain joins TRBV4-3 and TRBJ2-3; D is possibly TRBD2 (6 bases). The CDR3 has 17 amino acids. CDR1 LGHNA and CDR2 YSLEER come from the germline V gene. Trimming took off 0 bases at V and 1 base at J, with 14 bases between the two ends. The CDR3 protein is CASSQDGTGAGTDTQYF. CDR3 in DNA: TGCGCCAGCAGCCAAGATGGGACGGGAGCTGGCACAGATACGCAGTATTTT.

At least ten counts were recorded for this clone. V gene TRBV6-4 combines with J gene TRBJ2-3; 12 nucleotides agree with TRBD2. The CDR3 totals 15 residues. V shed 4 bases, J shed 2 bases, and the junction held 1 base outside the gene matches. Germline CDR1 MRHNA, CDR2 SNTAGT. For the CDR3, the DNA is TGTGCCAGCAGTGCTAGCGGGGGGGCCACAGATACGCAGTATTTT. Translated, it gives CASSASGGATDTQYF.

The genes are TRBV7-9 and TRBJ2-3; 7 bases are a match to TRBD1. Germline V gene data show CDR1 as SEHNR and CDR2 as FQNEAQ (reference sequence). V was clipped by 5 bases and J by 0 bases; unmatched bases: 11. The CDR3 spans 17 residues. Written as DNA, the CDR3 is TGTGCCAGCAGCGGCCGGGGACAGCCCAGGAGCACAGATACGCAGTATTTT. Encoded protein: CASSGRGQPRSTDTQYF.